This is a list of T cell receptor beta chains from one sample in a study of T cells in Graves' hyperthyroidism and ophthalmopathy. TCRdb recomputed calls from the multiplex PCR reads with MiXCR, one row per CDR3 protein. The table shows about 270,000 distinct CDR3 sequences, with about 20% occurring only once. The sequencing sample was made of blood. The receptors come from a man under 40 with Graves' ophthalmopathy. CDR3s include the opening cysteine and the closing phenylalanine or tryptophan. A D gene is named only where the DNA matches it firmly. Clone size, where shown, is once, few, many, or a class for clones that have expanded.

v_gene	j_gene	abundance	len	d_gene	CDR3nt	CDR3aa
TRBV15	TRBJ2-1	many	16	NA	TGTGCCACCAGCAGAGATTCAACAATTAGGTTCAATGAGCAGTTCTTC	CATSRDSTIRFNEQFF
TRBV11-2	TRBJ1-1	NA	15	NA	TGTGCCAGCAGCTTCAGACAGCTACAAAACACTGAAGCTTTCTTT	CASSFRQLQNTEAFF
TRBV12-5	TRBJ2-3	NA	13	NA	TGTGCTACAGGGGAGGGGAGCACAGATACGCAGTATTTT	CATGEGSTDTQYF
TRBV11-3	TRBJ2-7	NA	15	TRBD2	TGTGCCAGCAGTGAATCTAGCGGGAGGCTCGGCGAGCAGTACTTC	CASSESSGRLGEQYF
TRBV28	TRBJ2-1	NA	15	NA	TGTGCCAGCAGTTTTTACTCGAGCTCCTACAATGAGCAGTTCTTC	CASSFYSSSYNEQFF
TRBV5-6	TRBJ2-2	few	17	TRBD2	TGTGCCAGCAGCTTGGGACTAGCGGGAGCCGACACCGGGGAGCTGTTTTTT	CASSLGLAGADTGELFF
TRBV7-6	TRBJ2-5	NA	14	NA	TGTGCCAGCAGCTTAGAGCAGTTCACAGAGACCCAGTACTTC	CASSLEQFTETQYF
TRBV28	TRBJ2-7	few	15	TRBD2	TGTGCCAGCAGTTTAGGGTCTAGCGGATCCTACGAGCAGTACTTC	CASSLGSSGSYEQYF
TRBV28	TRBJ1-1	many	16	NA	TGTGCCAGCAGTTTACTTTCGATTGGGGTTAACACTGAAGCTTTCTTT	CASSLLSIGVNTEAFF
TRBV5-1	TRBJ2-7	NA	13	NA	TGCGCCAGCAAAGGGGGAGCCCCCTACGAGCAGTACTTC	CASKGGAPYEQYF
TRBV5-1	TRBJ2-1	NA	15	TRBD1	TGCGCCAGCAGCTTTCAGGACAGGGGCGGCAATGAGCAGTTCTTC	CASSFQDRGGNEQFF
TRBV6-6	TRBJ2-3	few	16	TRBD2	TGTGCCAGCAGTTACTCCCGGGGGGGGAGCACAGATACGCAGTATTTT	CASSYSRGGSTDTQYF
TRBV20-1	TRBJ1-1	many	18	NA	TGCAGTGCTAAGGGGGGTCTAAGACGTGGGGGGCAGGACACTGAAGCTTTCTTT	CSAKGGLRRGGQDTEAFF
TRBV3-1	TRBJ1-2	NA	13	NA	TGTGCCAGCAGCCAAGGGACAATCTATGGCTACACCTTC	CASSQGTIYGYTF
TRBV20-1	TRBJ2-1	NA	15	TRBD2	TGCAGTGCTACCAAAACTAGCGGGAGGGGTGGGGAGCAGTTCTTC	CSATKTSGRGGEQFF
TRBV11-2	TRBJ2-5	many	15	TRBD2	TGTGCCAGCAGCTCGATACGGGGGGGGCTAGAGACCCAGTACTTC	CASSSIRGGLETQYF
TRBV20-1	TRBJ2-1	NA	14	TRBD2	TGCAGTGCTCCTGGACTAGCGGGAGCGGGTGAGCAGTTCTTC	CSAPGLAGAGEQFF
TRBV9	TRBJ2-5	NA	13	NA	TGTGCCAGCAGCGTAGGGAACCAAGAGACCCAGTACTTC	CASSVGNQETQYF
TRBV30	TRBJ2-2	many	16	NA	TGTGCCTGGAGTTCTGGCGGAGGAGGTACTGTCGGGGAGCTGTTTTTT	CAWSSGGGGTVGELFF
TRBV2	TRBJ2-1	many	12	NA	TGTGCCAGCAAACGTGGGACGAATGAGCAGTTCTTC	CASKRGTNEQFF
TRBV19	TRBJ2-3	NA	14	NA	TGTGCCAGTAGTCGGGACTTCCAGTATCATTCGCAGTATTTT	CASSRDFQYHSQYF
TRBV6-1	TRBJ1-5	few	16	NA	TGTGCCAGCAGTCCCCAACAAACCGGGGCCCTCTTTCCCCAGCATTTT	CASSPQQTGALFPQHF
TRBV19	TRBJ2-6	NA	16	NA	TGTGCCAGTAGTATAGGGGGGAAATTTGTTGCCAACGTCCTGACTTTC	CASSIGGKFVANVLTF
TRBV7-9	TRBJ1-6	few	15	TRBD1	TGTGCCAGCAGTTGGAGGACAGGGGCTGATTCACCCCTCCACTTT	CASSWRTGADSPLHF
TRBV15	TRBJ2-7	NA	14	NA	TGTGCCACCAGCAGAGATCAAAGGGGGGGCGAGCAGTACTTC	CATSRDQRGGEQYF
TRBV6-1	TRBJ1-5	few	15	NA	TGTGCCAGCAAACTTTACCAGACAGCCAATCAGCCCCAGCATTTT	CASKLYQTANQPQHF
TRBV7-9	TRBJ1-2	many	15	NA	TGTGCCAGCAGCTTCCCACAGGCAACGAACTATGGCTACACCTTC	CASSFPQATNYGYTF
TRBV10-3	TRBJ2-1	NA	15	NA	TGTGCCATCAGTGAAACTGGACAATCCTACAATGAGCAGTTCTTC	CAISETGQSYNEQFF
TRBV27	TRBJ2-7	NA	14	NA	TGTGCCAGCAGTTTATCATCGGTTCCCTACGAGCAGTACTTC	CASSLSSVPYEQYF
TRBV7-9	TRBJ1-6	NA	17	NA	TGTGCCAGCAGCGGAGAGCGGGCTGCCGAGGGTAATTCACCCCTCCACTTT	CASSGERAAEGNSPLHF
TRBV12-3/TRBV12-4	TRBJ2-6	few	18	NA	TGTGCCAGCAGTTTAAGATTTGGGGGACACACTGGGGCCAACGTCCTGACTTTC	CASSLRFGGHTGANVLTF
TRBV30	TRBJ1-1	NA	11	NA	TGTGCCTGGAGGCAGAACACTGAAGCTTTCTTT	CAWRQNTEAFF
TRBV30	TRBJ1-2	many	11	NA	TGTGCCTGGAGTTCGGGGCGTGTCTACACCTTC	CAWSSGRVYTF